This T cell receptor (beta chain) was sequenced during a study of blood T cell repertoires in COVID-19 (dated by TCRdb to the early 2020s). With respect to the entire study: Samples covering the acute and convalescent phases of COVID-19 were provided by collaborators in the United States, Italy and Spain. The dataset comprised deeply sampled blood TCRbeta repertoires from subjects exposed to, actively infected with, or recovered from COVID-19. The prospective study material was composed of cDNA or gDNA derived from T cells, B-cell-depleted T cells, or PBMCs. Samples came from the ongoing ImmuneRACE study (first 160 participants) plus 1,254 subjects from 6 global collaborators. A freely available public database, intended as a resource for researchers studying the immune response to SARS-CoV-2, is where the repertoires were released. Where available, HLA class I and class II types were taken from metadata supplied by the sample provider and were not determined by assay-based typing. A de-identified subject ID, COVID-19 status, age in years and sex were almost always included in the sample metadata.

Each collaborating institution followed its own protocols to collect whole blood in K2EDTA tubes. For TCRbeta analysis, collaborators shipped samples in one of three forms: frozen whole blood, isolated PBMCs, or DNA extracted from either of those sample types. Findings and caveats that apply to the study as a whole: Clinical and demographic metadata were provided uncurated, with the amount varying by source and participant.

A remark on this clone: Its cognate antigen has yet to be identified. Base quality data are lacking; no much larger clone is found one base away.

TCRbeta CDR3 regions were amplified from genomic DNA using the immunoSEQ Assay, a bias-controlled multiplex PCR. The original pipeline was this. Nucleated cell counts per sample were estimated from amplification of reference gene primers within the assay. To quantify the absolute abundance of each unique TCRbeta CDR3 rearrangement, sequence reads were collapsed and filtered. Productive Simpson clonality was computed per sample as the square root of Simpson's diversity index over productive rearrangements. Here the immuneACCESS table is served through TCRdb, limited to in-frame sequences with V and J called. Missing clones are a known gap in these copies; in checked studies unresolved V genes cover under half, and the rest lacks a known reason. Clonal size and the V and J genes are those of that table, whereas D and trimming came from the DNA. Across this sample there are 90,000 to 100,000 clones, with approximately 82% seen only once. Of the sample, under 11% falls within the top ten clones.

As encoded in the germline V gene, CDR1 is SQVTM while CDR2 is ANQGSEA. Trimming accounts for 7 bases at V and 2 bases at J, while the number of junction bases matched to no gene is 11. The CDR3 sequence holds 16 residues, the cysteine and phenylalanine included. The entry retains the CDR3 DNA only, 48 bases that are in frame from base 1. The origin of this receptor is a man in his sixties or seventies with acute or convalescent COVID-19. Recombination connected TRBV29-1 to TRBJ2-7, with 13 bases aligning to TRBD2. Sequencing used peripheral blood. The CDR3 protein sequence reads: CSARGGLAGSTYEQYF. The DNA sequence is TGCAGCGCCCGGGGGGGACTAGCGGGATCAACCTACGAGCAGTACTTC.